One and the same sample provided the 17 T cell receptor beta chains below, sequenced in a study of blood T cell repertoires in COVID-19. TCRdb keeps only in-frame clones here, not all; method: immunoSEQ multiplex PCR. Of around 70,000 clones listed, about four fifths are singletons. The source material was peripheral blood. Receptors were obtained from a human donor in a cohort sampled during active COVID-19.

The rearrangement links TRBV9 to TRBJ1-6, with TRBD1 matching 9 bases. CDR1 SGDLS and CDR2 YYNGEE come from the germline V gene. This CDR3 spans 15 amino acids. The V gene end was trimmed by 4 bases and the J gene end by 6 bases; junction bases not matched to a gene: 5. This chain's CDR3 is CASSPGTGSNSPLHF. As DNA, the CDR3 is TGTGCCAGCAGCCCCGGGACAGGGAGTAATTCACCCCTCCACTTT.

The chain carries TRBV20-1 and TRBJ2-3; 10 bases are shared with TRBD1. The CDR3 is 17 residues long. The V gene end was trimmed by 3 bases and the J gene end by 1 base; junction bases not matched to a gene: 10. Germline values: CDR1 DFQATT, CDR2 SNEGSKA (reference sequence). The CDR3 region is CSASSTRDRGRTDTQYF. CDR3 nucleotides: TGCAGTGCTAGTTCAACCCGGGACAGGGGTCGCACAGATACGCAGTATTTT.

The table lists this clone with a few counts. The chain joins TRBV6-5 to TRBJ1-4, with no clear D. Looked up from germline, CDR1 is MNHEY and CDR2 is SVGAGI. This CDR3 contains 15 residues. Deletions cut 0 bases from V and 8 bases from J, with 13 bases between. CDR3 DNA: TGTGCCAGCAGTTACTCGACGGGGATAACGGAAAAACTGTTTTTT. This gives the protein CASSYSTGITEKLFF.

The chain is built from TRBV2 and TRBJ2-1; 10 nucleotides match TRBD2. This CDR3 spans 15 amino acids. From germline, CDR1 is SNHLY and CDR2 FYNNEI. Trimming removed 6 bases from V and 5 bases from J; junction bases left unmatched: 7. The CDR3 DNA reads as TGTGCCAGCAGCAAGACTAGCGGGTCGAACAATGAGCAGTTCTTC. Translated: CASSKTSGSNNEQFF.

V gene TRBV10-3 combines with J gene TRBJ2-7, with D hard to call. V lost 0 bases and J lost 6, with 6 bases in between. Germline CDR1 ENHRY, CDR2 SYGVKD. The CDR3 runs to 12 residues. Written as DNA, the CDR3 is TGTGCCATCAGTGAGTCCCACACCGAGCAGTACTTC. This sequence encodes CAISESHTEQYF.

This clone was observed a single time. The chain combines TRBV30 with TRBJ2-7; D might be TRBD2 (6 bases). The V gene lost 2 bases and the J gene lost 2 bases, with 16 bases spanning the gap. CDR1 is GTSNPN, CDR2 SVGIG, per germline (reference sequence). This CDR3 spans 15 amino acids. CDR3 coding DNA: TGTGCCTGGAGTAGGTACCGGGACTTAGCCTACGAGCAGTACTTC. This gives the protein CAWSRYRDLAYEQYF.

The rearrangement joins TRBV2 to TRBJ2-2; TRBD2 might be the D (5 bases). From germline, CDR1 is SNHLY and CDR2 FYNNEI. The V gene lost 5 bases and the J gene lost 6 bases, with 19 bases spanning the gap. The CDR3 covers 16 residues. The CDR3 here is CASSPRASQLSGELFF. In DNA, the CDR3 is TGTGCCAGCAGTCCGCGGGCTAGCCAACTGTCCGGGGAGCTGTTTTTT.

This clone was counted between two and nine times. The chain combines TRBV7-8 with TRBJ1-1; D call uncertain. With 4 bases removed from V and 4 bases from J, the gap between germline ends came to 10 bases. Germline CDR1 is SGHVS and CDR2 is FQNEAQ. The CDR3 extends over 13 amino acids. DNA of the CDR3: TGTGCCAGCAGCTGGGGAGTTGGCACTGAAGCTTTCTTT. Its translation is CASSWGVGTEAFF.

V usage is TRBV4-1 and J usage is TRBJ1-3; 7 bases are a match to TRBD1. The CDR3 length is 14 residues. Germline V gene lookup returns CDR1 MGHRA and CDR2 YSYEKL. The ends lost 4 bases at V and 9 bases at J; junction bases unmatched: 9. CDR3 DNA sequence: TGCGCCAGCAGCCTTCGACAGGGAGATAGCACCATATATTTT. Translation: CASSLRQGDSTIYF.

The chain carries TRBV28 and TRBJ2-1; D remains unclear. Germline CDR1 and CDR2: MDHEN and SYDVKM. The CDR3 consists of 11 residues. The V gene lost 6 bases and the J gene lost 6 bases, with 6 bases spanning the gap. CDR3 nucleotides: TGTGCCAGCAGGCGTGTCAATGAGCAGTTCTTC. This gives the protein CASRRVNEQFF.

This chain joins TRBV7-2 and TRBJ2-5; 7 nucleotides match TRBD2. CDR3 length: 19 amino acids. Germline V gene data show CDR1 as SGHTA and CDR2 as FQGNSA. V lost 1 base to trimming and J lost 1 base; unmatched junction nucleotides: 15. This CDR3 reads CASSLGLWRGLAVQETQYF. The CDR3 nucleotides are TGTGCCAGCAGCTTAGGTCTTTGGCGTGGTCTAGCGGTCCAAGAGACCCAGTACTTC.

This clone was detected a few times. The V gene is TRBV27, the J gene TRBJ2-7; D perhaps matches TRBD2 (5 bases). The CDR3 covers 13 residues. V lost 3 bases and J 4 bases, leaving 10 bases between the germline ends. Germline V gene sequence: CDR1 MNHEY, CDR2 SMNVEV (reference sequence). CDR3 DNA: TGTGCCAGCAGTTTTGGAAGAGGGTACGAGCAGTACTTC. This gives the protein CASSFGRGYEQYF.

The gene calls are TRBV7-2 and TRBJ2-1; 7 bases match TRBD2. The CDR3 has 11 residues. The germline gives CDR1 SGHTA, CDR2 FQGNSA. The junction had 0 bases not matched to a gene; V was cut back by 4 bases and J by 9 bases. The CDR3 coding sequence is TGTGCCAGCAGCTCGGGGGGTGAGCAGTTCTTC. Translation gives CASSSGGEQFF.

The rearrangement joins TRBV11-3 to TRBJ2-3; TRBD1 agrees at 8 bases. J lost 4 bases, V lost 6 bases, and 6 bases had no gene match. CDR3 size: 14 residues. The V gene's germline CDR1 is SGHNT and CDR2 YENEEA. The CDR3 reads CASSSDRAADTQYF. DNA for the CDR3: TGTGCCAGCAGTTCGGACAGGGCGGCAGATACGCAGTATTTT.

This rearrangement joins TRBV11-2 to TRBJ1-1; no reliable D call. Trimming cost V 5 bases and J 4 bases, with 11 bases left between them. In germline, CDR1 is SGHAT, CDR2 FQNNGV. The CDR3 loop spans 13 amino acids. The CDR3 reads CASSRTGSTEAFF. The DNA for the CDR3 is TGTGCCAGCAGCAGAACGGGGAGCACTGAAGCTTTCTTT.

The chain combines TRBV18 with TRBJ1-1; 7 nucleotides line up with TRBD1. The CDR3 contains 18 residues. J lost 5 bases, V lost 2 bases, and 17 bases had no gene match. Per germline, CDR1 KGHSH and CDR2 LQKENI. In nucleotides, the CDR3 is TGTGCCAGCTCACCAAGGGGGGTTAGTGTGACAGGGCGAACTGAAGCTTTCTTT. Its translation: CASSPRGVSVTGRTEAFF. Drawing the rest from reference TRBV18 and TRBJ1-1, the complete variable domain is NAGVMQNPRHLVRRRGQEARLRCSPMKGHSHVYWYRQLPEEGLKFMVYLQKENIIDESGMPKERFSAEFPKEGPSILRIQQVVRGDSAAYFCASSPRGVSVTGRTEAFFGQGTRLTVV.

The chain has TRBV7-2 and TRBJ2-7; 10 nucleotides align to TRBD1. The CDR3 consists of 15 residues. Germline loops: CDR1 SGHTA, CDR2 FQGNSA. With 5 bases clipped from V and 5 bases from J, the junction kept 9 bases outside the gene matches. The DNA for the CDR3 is TGTGCCAGCAGCCCGAGACAGGGGGCTTCCCACGAGCAGTACTTC. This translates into CASSPRQGASHEQYF.